The present TCR beta chain was sequenced within a study of blood T cells in healthy people across ages (dated by TCRdb to 2015 to 2017). As for the study more broadly: In model experiments, template switching captured roughly one uniquely barcoded TCR beta cDNA molecule for every two T cells. Using deep sequencing normalized with unique cDNA molecular identifiers, the study measured how TCR beta repertoire diversity changes with age. The donors were split into four age groups: young (average around 15 years), middle-aged (over 35), aged (roughly 65) and long-lived (under 90). The study analyzed two additional independent replicas of 1 million unique cDNA reads from the same blood draw for two donors, one aged 18 to 29 and one aged 80 or older. General conclusions and limits of the study: Estimates of total diversity based on one million sequenced T cells were regarded as lower bounds and as underestimates. A strong correlation was found between observed TCR beta diversity and the percentage of naive T cells measured by flow cytometry. Since profiling was done on bulk unsorted PBMCs, naive and antigen-experienced compartments could not be conclusively compared. Because donor CMV infection status was unknown, age-related changes in expanded clonotypes were potentially confounded. As age increased, observed TCR beta diversity per million T cells dropped in a roughly linear way, and a significant reduction was already evident by age about 40. Compared with the aged group, the long-lived group had more naive CD4+ T cells, fewer expanded clones and increased TCR diversity, suggesting age selection.

The roughly 38 donors, aged about 6 to 100 years, were systemically healthy Caucasian individuals from Russia. Approximately 9.7 milliliters of peripheral blood were drawn from each donor into EDTA-treated Vacutainer tubes. PBMCs were isolated by Ficoll-Paque density-gradient centrifugation, with at least 6.5 million obtained per sample. Trizol reagent was used to extract total RNA from the PBMCs, yielding at least 6 micrograms per sample. Naive CD45RAhigh/CD27high T cell percentages were measured by flow cytometry on a PBMC aliquot from every donor. The table lists this clonotype with a few counts. It has no known antigen specificity. Base qualities are not provided; no much larger clone lies one nucleotide away. CDR1 and CDR2 were assigned from the germline V gene (reference sequence) as DFQATT and SNEGSKA. The germline V and J ends show losses of 0 bases and 3 bases respectively, and no gene match explains 4 bases of the junction. The CDR3 sequence holds 17 residues, the cysteine and phenylalanine included. Only CDR3 DNA is held: 51 bases, read in frame from base 1.

The library was made by 5' RACE. The reads were generated on an Illumina HiSeq 2500. A second PCR of roughly 6 to 12 cycles was performed with a sample-barcoded 5' primer and a J-beta primer mix. Each TCR beta cDNA molecule received a unique molecular identifier from a template-switch 5' adaptor carrying 12 random nucleotides. At least 2.5 million CDR3-containing paired-end reads were obtained from each sample. First-strand cDNA was synthesized from all RNA with the Mint cDNA synthesis kit, primed by a TRBC-specific oligonucleotide. Following uracil-DNA glycosylase treatment, all cDNA underwent a first 18-cycle PCR with the universal primers M1SS and BC2_uni_R. The study's processing was this. For normalization, 1 million high-quality reads, each with a distinct molecular identifier, were randomly selected from each sample. Instead of being binned into consensus sequences, reads that shared molecular identifiers were thrown out. MiTCR, run with a Q25 quality threshold and the strictest error-elimination algorithm, handled CDR3 identification, clonotype clustering and error correction. Lower-bound total TCR beta diversity was estimated with a nonparametric unseen species model using Euler transformation. In TCRdb, the public reads were trimmed at Q25 with fastp and aligned with MiXCR, with productive beta chains retained. Each CDR3 protein appears once, grouped with its most common genes and DNA. The V and J calls shown here were made by TCRdb, not taken from the authors' results. Present in this sample are under 700,000 distinct CDR3 sequences, 24% of which were seen just once. The top ten clones comprise under 9% of the sample.

These data were also reused for a study on T cells of mothers and their children. The second paper states: Nine systemically healthy Caucasian individuals, comprising three mothers and their six children, were included as donors. cDNA synthesis used all of the extracted RNA, with around 1.6 ug of RNA in each 15 ul reaction. Sample barcodes and 2-4 random nucleotides were added via the M1S primer in the second PCR. Each mother yielded over 8.5 million TCR beta CDR3 reads and each child a few million reads. In both related and unrelated pairs, thymic selection shapes the output of TCR recombination in a similar way, with inherited differences having only a minor effect. Related mother-child pairs always showed normalized repertoire overlap that was slightly higher than in unrelated mother-child pairs, though the difference was never significant. No persistent microchimeric T cell clones were detected, at a sensitivity of around 97 clones per million clonotypes. To look for features that set related mother-child pairs apart from unrelated individuals, the researchers ran deep NGS to compare the TCR beta repertoires of mothers and children. Mothers averaged 40 +/- 4 years of age and children averaged about 10 +/- 4 years. After adapter ligation with NEBNext reagents, the libraries were sequenced on Illumina HiSeq 2000 with 100+100 nt paired-end reads. To prevent cross-contamination, the mother and child libraries were prepared a month apart and were sequenced in separate runs. Between about 500,000 and 2,300,000 distinct TCR beta clonotypes were identified per donor. Naive TCR beta clonotypes were estimated from low-frequency clonotypes matched to each donor's FACS-determined naive share, without sorting.

Specimen: blood. The receptor's source is a boy younger than 18 in good health. The chain is encoded by TRBV20-1 joined to TRBJ2-6; 11 bases in the junction line up with TRBD2. The sequence in DNA is TGCAGTGCTAGAGATGTCCTAGCGGGAGGTGGGGCCAACGTCCTGACTTTC. The translation is CSARDVLAGGGANVLTF.